This T cell receptor beta chain was captured in a study of T cell responses to AZD1222 COVID-19 vaccine. V was shortened by 3 bases and J by 5 bases, with 16 bases between the two germline ends. Germline CDR1 SEHNR, CDR2 FQNEAQ (reference sequence). The CDR3 consists of 15 residues. Overall study findings and caveats: Unmutated variant regions reportedly attract nearly half of all spike-specific TCRs. Clonal diversity was possibly underestimated; the donors were predominantly white British and more often female. Mapped onto spike, vaccine-associated CD4 TCRs spanned it and were dominant at 160-218 and 743-854.

As concerns this clone: Its target is not known.

Method: immunoSEQ multiplex PCR; TCRdb's copy keeps in-frame clones and lacks some. The sample includes some 150,000 clones, around 85% of them seen just once. This receptor was taken from an adult who had recovered from COVID-19. This sequence joins TRBV7-9 and TRBJ1-1, with D tentatively TRBD1 (5 bases). The sequencing used peripheral blood, collected after recovery from COVID-19. The CDR3 sequence is CASSFPGLMGTEAFF. DNA for the CDR3: TGTGCCAGCAGCTTCCCGGGACTAATGGGGACTGAAGCTTTCTTT.